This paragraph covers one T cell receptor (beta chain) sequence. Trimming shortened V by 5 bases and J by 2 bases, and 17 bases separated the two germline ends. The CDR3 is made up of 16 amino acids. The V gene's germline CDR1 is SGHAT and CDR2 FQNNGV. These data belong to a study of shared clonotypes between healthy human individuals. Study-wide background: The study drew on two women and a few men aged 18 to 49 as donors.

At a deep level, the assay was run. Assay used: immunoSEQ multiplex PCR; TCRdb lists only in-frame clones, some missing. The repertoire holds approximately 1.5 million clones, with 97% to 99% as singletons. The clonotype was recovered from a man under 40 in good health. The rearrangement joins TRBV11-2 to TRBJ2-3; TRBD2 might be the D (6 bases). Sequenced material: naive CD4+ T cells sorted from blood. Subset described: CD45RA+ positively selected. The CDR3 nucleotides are TGTGCCAGCAGCCCGCGGATTAGCGGTGCCACAGATACGCAGTATTTT. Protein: CASSPRISGATDTQYF.